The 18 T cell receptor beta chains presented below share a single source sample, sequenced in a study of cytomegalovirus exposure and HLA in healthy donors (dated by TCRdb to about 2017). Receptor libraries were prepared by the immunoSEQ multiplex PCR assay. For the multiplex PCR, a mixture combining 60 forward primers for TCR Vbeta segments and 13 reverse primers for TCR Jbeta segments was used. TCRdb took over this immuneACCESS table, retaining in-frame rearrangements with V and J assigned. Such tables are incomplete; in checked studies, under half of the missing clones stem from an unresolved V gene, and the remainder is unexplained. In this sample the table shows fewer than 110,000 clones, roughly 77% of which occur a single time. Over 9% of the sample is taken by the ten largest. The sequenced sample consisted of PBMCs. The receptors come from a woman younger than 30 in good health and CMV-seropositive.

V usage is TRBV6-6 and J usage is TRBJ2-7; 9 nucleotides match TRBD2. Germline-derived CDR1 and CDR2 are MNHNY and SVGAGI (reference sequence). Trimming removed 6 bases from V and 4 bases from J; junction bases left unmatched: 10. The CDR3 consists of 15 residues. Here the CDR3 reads CASSWETGLAYEQYF. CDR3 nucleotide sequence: TGTGCCAGCAGCTGGGAAACGGGACTAGCTTACGAGCAGTACTTC.

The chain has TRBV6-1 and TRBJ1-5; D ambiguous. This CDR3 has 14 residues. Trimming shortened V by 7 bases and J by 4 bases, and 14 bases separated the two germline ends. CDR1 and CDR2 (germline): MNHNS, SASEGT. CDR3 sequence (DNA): TGTGCCAGCATTAGTACAGCACTTAATCAGCCCCAGCATTTT. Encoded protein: CASISTALNQPQHF.

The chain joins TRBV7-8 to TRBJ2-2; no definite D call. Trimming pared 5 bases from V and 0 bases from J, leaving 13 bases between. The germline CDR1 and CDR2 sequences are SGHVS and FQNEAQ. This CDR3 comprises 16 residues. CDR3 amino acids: CASSPPRGANTGELFF. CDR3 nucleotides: TGTGCCAGCAGCCCTCCCCGAGGAGCGAACACCGGGGAGCTGTTTTTT.

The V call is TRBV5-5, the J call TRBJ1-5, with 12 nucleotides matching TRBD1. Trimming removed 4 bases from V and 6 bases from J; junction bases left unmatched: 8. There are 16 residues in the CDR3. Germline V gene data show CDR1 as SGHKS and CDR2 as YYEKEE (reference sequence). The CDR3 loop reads CASSAGTGGRVQPQHF. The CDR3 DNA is TGTGCCAGCAGCGCGGGGACAGGGGGCAGAGTTCAGCCCCAGCATTTT.

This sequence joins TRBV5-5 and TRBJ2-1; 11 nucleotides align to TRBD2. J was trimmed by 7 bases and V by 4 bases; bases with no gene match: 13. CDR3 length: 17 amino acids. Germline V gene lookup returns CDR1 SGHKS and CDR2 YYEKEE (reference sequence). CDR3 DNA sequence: TGTGCCAGCAGCCCTCAAATGCGACTAGCGGGAAGGAATGAGCAGTTCTTC. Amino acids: CASSPQMRLAGRNEQFF.

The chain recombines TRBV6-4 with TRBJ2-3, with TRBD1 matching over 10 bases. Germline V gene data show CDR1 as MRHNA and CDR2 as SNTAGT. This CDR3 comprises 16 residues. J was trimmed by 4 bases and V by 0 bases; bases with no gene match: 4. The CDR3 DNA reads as TGTGCCAGCAGTGACTCGGGGGACAGGGGAGCAGATACGCAGTATTTT. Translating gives CASSDSGDRGADTQYF.

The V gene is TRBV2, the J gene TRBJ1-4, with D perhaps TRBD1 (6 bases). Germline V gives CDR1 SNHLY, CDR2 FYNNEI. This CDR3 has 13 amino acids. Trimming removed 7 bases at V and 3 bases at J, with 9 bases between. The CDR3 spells CASMRQANEKLFF. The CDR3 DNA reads TGTGCCAGCATGCGACAGGCTAATGAAAAACTGTTTTTT.

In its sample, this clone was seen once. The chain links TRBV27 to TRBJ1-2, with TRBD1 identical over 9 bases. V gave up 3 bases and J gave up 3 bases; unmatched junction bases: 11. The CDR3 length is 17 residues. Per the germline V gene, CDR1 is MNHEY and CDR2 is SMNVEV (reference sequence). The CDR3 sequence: CASSFYPGQGGDYGYTF. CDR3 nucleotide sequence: TGTGCCAGCAGTTTTTATCCGGGACAGGGAGGAGACTATGGCTACACCTTC.

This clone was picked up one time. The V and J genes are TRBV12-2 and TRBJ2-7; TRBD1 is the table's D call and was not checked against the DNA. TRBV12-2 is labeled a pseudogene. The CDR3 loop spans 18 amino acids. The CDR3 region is CASRRANEGGPTLVEQYF. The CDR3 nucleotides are TGTGCAAGTCGCCGGGCAAACGAAGGGGGCCCCACTTTGGTGGAGCAGTACTTC.

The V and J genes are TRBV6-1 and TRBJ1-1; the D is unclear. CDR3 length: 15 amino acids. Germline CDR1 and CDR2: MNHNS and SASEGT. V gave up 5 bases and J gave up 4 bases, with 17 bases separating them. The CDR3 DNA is TGTGCCAGCAGTCCAACCCGGGTATTCGGCACTGAAGCTTTCTTT. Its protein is CASSPTRVFGTEAFF.

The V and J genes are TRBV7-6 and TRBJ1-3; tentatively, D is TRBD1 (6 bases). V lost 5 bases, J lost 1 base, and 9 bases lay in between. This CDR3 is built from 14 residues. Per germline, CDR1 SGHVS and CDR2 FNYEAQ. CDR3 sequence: CASSQQGSGNTIYF. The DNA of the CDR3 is TGTGCCAGCAGCCAACAGGGTTCTGGAAACACCATATATTTT.

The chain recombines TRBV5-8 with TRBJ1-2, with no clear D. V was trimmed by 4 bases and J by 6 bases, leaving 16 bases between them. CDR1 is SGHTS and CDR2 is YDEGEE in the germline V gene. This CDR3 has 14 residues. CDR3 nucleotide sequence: TGTGCCAGCAGCGAAACAGCCCCCTACGATGGCTACACCTTC. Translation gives CASSETAPYDGYTF. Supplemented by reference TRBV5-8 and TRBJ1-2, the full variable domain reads EAGVTQSPTHLIKTRGQQATLRCSPISGHTSVYWYQQALGLGLQFLLWYDEGEERNRGNFPPRFSGRQFPNYSSELNVNALELEDSALYLCASSETAPYDGYTFGSGTRLTVV.

The CDR3: CAIKGTGMVTEAFF. CDR3 DNA sequence: TGTGCCATCAAGGGGACAGGGATGGTCACTGAAGCTTTCTTT. The chain employs TRBV10-3 and TRBJ1-1, with 9 bases lining up with TRBD1. V dropped 7 bases and J dropped 4; count of bases not matched to a gene: 7. The CDR3 sequence is 14 residues long. Per germline, CDR1 ENHRY and CDR2 SYGVKD.

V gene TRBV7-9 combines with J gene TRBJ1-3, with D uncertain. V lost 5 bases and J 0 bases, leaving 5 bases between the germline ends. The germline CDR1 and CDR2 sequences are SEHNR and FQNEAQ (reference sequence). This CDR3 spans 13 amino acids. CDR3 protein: CASSRASGNTIYF. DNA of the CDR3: TGTGCCAGCAGCCGAGCCTCTGGAAACACCATATATTTT. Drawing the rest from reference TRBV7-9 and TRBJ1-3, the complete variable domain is DTGVSQNPRHKITKRGQNVTFRCDPISEHNRLYWYRQTLGQGPEFLTYFQNEAQLEKSRLLSDRFSAERPKGSFSTLEIQRTEQGDSAMYLCASSRASGNTIYFGEGSWLTVV.

This chain's CDR3 is CASSSATSGGADEQFF. CDR3 DNA: TGCGCCAGCAGCTCCGCGACTAGCGGGGGGGCGGATGAGCAGTTCTTC. The chain is built from TRBV5-1 and TRBJ2-1; 14 positions match TRBD2. The CDR3 loop spans 16 amino acids. Per germline, CDR1 SGHRS and CDR2 YFSETQ. With V trimmed by 3 bases and J by 8 bases, 7 bases remained unmatched.

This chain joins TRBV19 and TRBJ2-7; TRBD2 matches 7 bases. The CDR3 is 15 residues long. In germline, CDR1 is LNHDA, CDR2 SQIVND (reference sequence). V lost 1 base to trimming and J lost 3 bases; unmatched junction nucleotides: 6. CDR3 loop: CASSIVGGNHYEQYF. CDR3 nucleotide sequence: TGTGCCAGTAGTATAGTGGGAGGGAACCACTACGAGCAGTACTTC.

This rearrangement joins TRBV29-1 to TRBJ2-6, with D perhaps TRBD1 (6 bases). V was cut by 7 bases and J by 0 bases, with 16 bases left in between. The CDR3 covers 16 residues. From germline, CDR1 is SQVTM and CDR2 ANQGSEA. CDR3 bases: TGCAGCGCCGAGGGGGTTTTCCTCTCTGGGGCCAACGTCCTGACTTTC. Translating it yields CSAEGVFLSGANVLTF.

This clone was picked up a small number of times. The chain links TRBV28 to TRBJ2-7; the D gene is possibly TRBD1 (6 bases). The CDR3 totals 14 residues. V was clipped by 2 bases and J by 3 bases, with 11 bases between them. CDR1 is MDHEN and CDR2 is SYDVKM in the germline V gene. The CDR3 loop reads CASSLLGTHYEQYF. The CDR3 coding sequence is TGTGCCAGCAGTTTACTCGGGACACACTACGAGCAGTACTTC.